The 20 T cell receptor beta chains in this list originate from one sample, sequenced in a study of Ad26.COV2.S vaccination and SARS-CoV-2 variants. Using immunoSEQ multiplex PCR, the repertoire was profiled, and TCRdb retains in-frame clones only, with some absent. The sample records about 420,000 clones, roughly 90% being singletons. Regarding treatment: roughly 19 received Ad26.COV2.S at low or high dose, single or two shots; roughly five received placebo; per-sample allocation not given. Repertoires come from day 63 after the first vaccine or placebo injection. This specimen was peripheral blood, taken in a trial of Ad26.COV2.S vaccine versus placebo. The receptors were gathered from a person aged 18-65 years who received the Ad26.COV2.S COVID-19 vaccine or a placebo.

The chain employs TRBV19 and TRBJ1-5; the match to TRBD1 covers 7 bases. This CDR3 region has 14 residues. After removal of 4 bases from V and 7 bases from J, the junction contained 7 bases not matched to a gene. Germline CDR1 LNHDA, CDR2 SQIVND (reference sequence). CDR3 nucleotide sequence: TGTGCCAGTAGTAAAGACAGGGTCGGGCAGCCCCAGCATTTT. Protein: CASSKDRVGQPQHF.

CDR3 nucleotide sequence: TGCGCCAGCAGTGAGTCCACAGGGCTTCTAGGTGGCTACACCTTC. Translation: CASSESTGLLGGYTF. V and J are TRBV10-2 and TRBJ1-2; TRBD1 is a possible D gene (6 bases). Germline V gives CDR1 WSHSY, CDR2 SAAADI. Deletions cut 0 bases from V and 7 bases from J, with 15 bases between. The length of the CDR3 is 15 residues.

The V call is TRBV7-3, the J call TRBJ2-7; D is possibly TRBD1 or TRBD2 (6 bases each). CDR3 length equals 15 residues. V shed 2 bases and J shed 7 bases, with 18 bases lying between them. Per the germline V gene, CDR1 is SGHTA and CDR2 is FQGTGA. CDR3 nucleotides: TGTGCCAGCAGCTTAGGGTCGGGGGCAGATCAGGAGCAGTACTTC. Translation: CASSLGSGADQEQYF.

This clone appeared a single time. V usage is TRBV9 and J usage is TRBJ1-2; D is undetermined. Trimming took 0 bases from V and 6 from J, leaving 15 bases between them. Germline V gene lookup returns CDR1 SGDLS and CDR2 YYNGEE. The CDR3 has 15 residues. The CDR3 loop is CASSVGELTKNGYTF. CDR3 DNA: TGTGCCAGCAGCGTAGGCGAGCTAACAAAGAATGGCTACACCTTC.

This chain links TRBV28 with TRBJ1-1; maybe TRBD1 (5 bases). This CDR3 contains 13 residues. The V end lost 8 bases, the J end lost 7 bases, and 17 bases lay between the germline ends. The germline CDR1 and CDR2 sequences are MDHEN and SYDVKM. The CDR3 protein is CASVKRGFGEAFF. The CDR3 region has the DNA TGTGCCAGCGTTAAACGGGGGTTCGGTGAAGCTTTCTTT.

This clone has only a few counts. This chain uses TRBV28 with TRBJ1-5; no firm D call. Trimming took off 4 bases at V and 7 bases at J, with 14 bases between the two ends. CDR3 length equals 14 residues. Per germline, CDR1 MDHEN and CDR2 SYDVKM. As DNA, the CDR3 is TGTGCCAGCAGTTCCCTACACTCGAACCAGCCCCAGCATTTT. Encoded protein: CASSSLHSNQPQHF. Based on the CDR3 plus reference TRBV28 and TRBJ1-5, the full variable domain is DVKVTQSSRYLVKRTGEKVFLECVQDMDHENMFWYRQDPGLGLRLIYFSYDVKMKEKGDIPEGYSVSREKKERFSLILESASTNQTSMYLCASSSLHSNQPQHFGDGTRLSIL.

The chain links TRBV5-1 to TRBJ2-1, with D perhaps TRBD1 or TRBD2 (6 bases each). Deletions cut 7 bases from V and 6 bases from J, with 17 bases between. There are 14 residues in the CDR3. CDR1 and CDR2 from the germline V gene are SGHRS and YFSETQ. This CDR3 is CASGVLGGGNEQFF. CDR3 coding DNA: TGCGCCAGCGGGGTGCTAGGGGGAGGCAATGAGCAGTTCTTC.

This chain uses TRBV27 with TRBJ2-3; 7 bases line up with TRBD1. Unmatched junction bases numbered 4, after V lost 4 bases and J lost 9 bases. Per the germline V gene, CDR1 is MNHEY and CDR2 is SMNVEV (reference sequence). The CDR3 is 12 residues long. CDR3 in DNA: TGTGCCAGCAGTTCCATGACAGGGACGCAGTATTTT. Residues: CASSSMTGTQYF.

This chain connects TRBV2 to TRBJ2-5; TRBD2 agrees at 8 bases. CDR1 SNHLY and CDR2 FYNNEI come from the germline V gene. The ends lost 4 bases at V and 5 bases at J; junction bases unmatched: 0. There are 12 residues in the CDR3. The chain's CDR3 is CASSGGGETQYF. CDR3 in DNA: TGTGCCAGCAGTGGCGGGGGGGAGACCCAGTACTTC.

The rearrangement joins TRBV19 to TRBJ1-5; D call uncertain. V was trimmed by 8 bases and J by 4 bases, leaving 12 bases between them. CDR1 and CDR2 (germline): LNHDA, SQIVND (reference sequence). The CDR3 is made up of 13 amino acids. The DNA of the CDR3 is TGTGCCAGTTCGGGCCTGGCTAATCAGCCCCAGCATTTT. It yields the protein CASSGLANQPQHF.

The chain combines TRBV19 with TRBJ1-1, with a tentative D call TRBD1 (5 bases). Trimming pared 6 bases from V and 5 bases from J, leaving 16 bases between. CDR1 is LNHDA and CDR2 is SQIVND in the germline V gene (reference sequence). The CDR3 runs to 14 residues. This chain's CDR3 is CASSPGGERTEAFF. The CDR3, as DNA: TGTGCCAGTAGCCCGGGGGGGGAGAGGACTGAAGCTTTCTTT.

In nucleotides, the CDR3 is TGTGCCACCAGCAGAGATACGCCAACAGGGGTCTATGGCTACACCTTC. The encoded protein is CATSRDTPTGVYGYTF. The J gene is TRBJ1-2, the V gene TRBV15; TRBD1 matches at 7 bases. Germline V gene data show CDR1 as LNHNV and CDR2 as YYDKDF (reference sequence). CDR3 length: 16 residues. The V gene end was trimmed by 0 bases and the J gene end by 4 bases; junction bases not matched to a gene: 8.

This rearrangement joins TRBV5-1 to TRBJ2-7; D uncertain. Germline loops: CDR1 SGHRS, CDR2 YFSETQ. CDR3 length: 12 amino acids. Trimming took 4 bases from V and 0 from J, leaving 5 bases between them. CDR3 coding DNA: TGCGCCAGCAGCCAGAGCTCCTACGAGCAGTACTTC. Its translation: CASSQSSYEQYF. Full variable domain (outside the CDR3, taken from reference TRBV5-1 and TRBJ2-7): KAGVTQTPRYLIKTRGQQVTLSCSPISGHRSVSWYQQTPGQGLQFLFEYFSETQRNKGNFPGRFSGRQFSNSRSEMNVSTLELGDSALYLCASSQSSYEQYFGPGTRLTVT.

The table lists this clone with a few counts. The rearrangement uses TRBV4-1 and TRBJ1-1; D is unresolved. Trimming took 2 bases from V and 3 from J, leaving 10 bases between them. CDR3 size: 14 residues. Germline lookup yields CDR1 MGHRA and CDR2 YSYEKL. In nucleotides, the CDR3 is TGCGCCAGCAGCCAAACTCGTTCGGACACTGAAGCTTTCTTT. It translates to CASSQTRSDTEAFF.

The chain has TRBV27 and TRBJ2-2, with D possibly being TRBD1 or TRBD2 (6 bases each). Trimming shortened V by 5 bases and J by 1 base, and 11 bases separated the two germline ends. This CDR3 has 15 amino acids. Germline V CDR1 and CDR2: MNHEY, SMNVEV (reference sequence). The CDR3 loop reads CASSPRGLNTGELFF. The DNA for the CDR3 is TGTGCCAGCAGTCCCCGGGGGCTGAACACCGGGGAGCTGTTTTTT.

This chain's CDR3 is CASSPNTDTQYF. CDR3 bases: TGTGCCAGCAGTCCTAACACAGATACGCAGTATTTT. The V gene is TRBV7-2, the J gene TRBJ2-3; D uncertain. The CDR3 is 12 residues long. Germline V gene data show CDR1 as SGHTA and CDR2 as FQGNSA. Trimming took off 6 bases at V and 2 bases at J, with 6 bases between the two ends.

The rearrangement uses TRBV25-1 and TRBJ1-1, with no clear D. V was cut by 5 bases and J by 5 bases, with 9 bases left in between. This CDR3 has 12 residues. Germline loops: CDR1 MGHDK, CDR2 SYGVNS. CDR3 DNA: TGTGCCAGCAGTCCGCCCAGAACTGAAGCTTTCTTT. Its protein is CASSPPRTEAFF.

This clone has a single count. The gene calls are TRBV5-5 and TRBJ2-5; 9 nucleotides match TRBD1. The germline V gene has CDR1 SGHKS and CDR2 YYEKEE (reference sequence). CDR3 length: 16 residues. The V segment lost 2 bases and the J segment 5 bases; nucleotides outside the gene matches: 10. CDR3 sequence reads: CASSLQGAMGSETQYF. The CDR3 bases are TGTGCCAGCAGCTTACAGGGGGCGATGGGTAGCGAGACCCAGTACTTC. Variable domain in full (rest from reference TRBV5-5 and TRBJ2-5): DAGVTQSPTHLIKTRGQQVTLRCSPISGHKSVSWYQQVLGQGPQFIFQYYEKEERGRGNFPDRFSARQFPNYSSELNVNALLLGDSALYLCASSLQGAMGSETQYFGPGTRLLVL.

The V and J genes are TRBV9 and TRBJ2-7; D is ambiguous. CDR1 is SGDLS and CDR2 is YYNGEE in the germline V gene. This CDR3 spans 14 amino acids. V shed 0 bases and J shed 0 bases, with 7 bases lying between them. This chain's CDR3 is CASSVDGSSYEQYF. Here the CDR3 DNA reads TGTGCCAGCAGCGTAGACGGATCCTCCTACGAGCAGTACTTC.

This clone was counted once. V and J are TRBV7-9 and TRBJ2-6, with D hard to call. There are 15 residues in the CDR3. V was clipped by 5 bases and J by 3 bases, with 11 bases between them. Looked up from germline, CDR1 is SEHNR and CDR2 is FQNEAQ (reference sequence). In DNA, the CDR3 is TGTGCCAGCAGCCACTCGAGGATTGGGGCCAACGTCCTGACTTTC. Protein: CASSHSRIGANVLTF.